The rows below give T cell receptor beta chains drawn from one sample of a study of T cell responses to AZD1222 COVID-19 vaccine. TCRdb's copy holds only in-frame clones and misses some; the assay was immunoSEQ multiplex PCR. The table lists 130,000 to 150,000 clones, 70% to 90% of them singletons. The sample consisted of peripheral blood, taken on day 0 of AZD1222 vaccination. These receptors were obtained from an adult in good health. CDR3s include the opening cysteine and the closing phenylalanine or tryptophan. Each record gives: D gene, V gene, clone size, J gene, CDR3 DNA, CDR3 protein. A D gene is named only where the DNA matches it firmly. Clone size is shown for a subset of rows, as once, few, many or a class of expanded clone.

TRBD1	TRBV19	once	TRBJ1-3	TGTGCCAGTAGTATCCGGACAGGGGGCACAGTAGGAGGAAACACCATATATTTT	CASSIRTGGTVGGNTIYF
TRBD1	TRBV7-9	-	TRBJ1-3	TGTGCCAGCAGCTTAGTGGGACAGGTACCTGGAAACACCATATATTTT	CASSLVGQVPGNTIYF
-	TRBV5-6	few	TRBJ1-1	TGTGCCAGCAGCTTGACAGGGCTCCCTGAAGCTTTCTTT	CASSLTGLPEAFF
TRBD2	TRBV7-2	once	TRBJ2-3	TGTGCCAGCCGCGGGGGGGGGACTAGCGGGAGCACAGATACGCAGTATTTT	CASRGGGTSGSTDTQYF
TRBD2	TRBV5-1	-	TRBJ2-5	TGCGCCAGCAGTTATGGGATGCGGGAGGGCCGAGAGACCCAGTACTTC	CASSYGMREGRETQYF
-	TRBV7-2	-	TRBJ2-7	TGTGCCAGCAGCTCGAGAGCCGGGCCGGGGACCTACGAGCAGTACTTC	CASSSRAGPGTYEQYF
TRBD1	TRBV5-8	-	TRBJ1-2	TGTGCCAGCAGCCCAAGGGACAGGAACTATGGCTACACCTTC	CASSPRDRNYGYTF
-	TRBV4-2	-	TRBJ2-5	TGTGCCAGCAGCCAAGAGGGGCATTGGACCCAAGAGACCCAGTACTTC	CASSQEGHWTQETQYF
-	TRBV18	-	TRBJ1-6	TGTGCCAGCTCACCACGAGGGCAGGGTTTTCAAGGCTCACCCCTCCACTTT	CASSPRGQGFQGSPLHF
-	TRBV7-2	-	TRBJ2-7	TGTGCCAGCAGCTTGACTAAGAGCGAGCAGTACTTC	CASSLTKSEQYF
-	TRBV9	-	TRBJ2-1	TGTGCCAGCAGCGTAGCGGGGGCGGGGACCTCCTACAATGAGCAGTTCTTC	CASSVAGAGTSYNEQFF
-	TRBV19	-	TRBJ1-1	TGTGCCTCTGGGGGTAGGAACACTGAAGCTTTCTTT	CASGGRNTEAFF
TRBD1	TRBV11-3	-	TRBJ1-4	TGTGCCAGCAGCCGCGGGACAGCTAATGAAAAACTGTTTTTT	CASSRGTANEKLFF
TRBD1	TRBV6-2/TRBV6-3	-	TRBJ2-7	TGTGCCAGCAGTGGACAGGGTGTTGGCTACGAGCAGTACTTC	CASSGQGVGYEQYF
-	TRBV28	-	TRBJ1-2	TGTGCCAGCAGCCCCAGCCCTCGGGGTCCTCATGATGCTAACTATGGCTACACCTTC	CASSPSPRGPHDANYGYTF
-	TRBV11-2	-	TRBJ2-3	TGTGCCAGCAGCGCCAGGTTTGGGCGAACAATCACAGATACGCAGTATTTT	CASSARFGRTITDTQYF
TRBD1	TRBV4-2	-	TRBJ2-7	TGTGCCAGCAGCCACGGACAGGGTTCCTACGAGCAGTACTTC	CASSHGQGSYEQYF
TRBD1	TRBV7-8	-	TRBJ2-5	TGTGCCAGCAGCCTCCGAGGGGGGACAGGGAATCAAGAGACCCAGTACTTC	CASSLRGGTGNQETQYF
-	TRBV11-2	-	TRBJ1-1	TGTGCCAGCAGCTTTAGCGGAAACACTGAAGCTTTCTTT	CASSFSGNTEAFF
TRBD1	TRBV27	-	TRBJ1-2	TGTGCCAGCAGTTTCCGGACAGGGGATGGCTACACCTTC	CASSFRTGDGYTF
TRBD2	TRBV10-3	-	TRBJ2-3	TGTGCCATCAGTGAAGATAGCGGGAGGGCCTTGGGCACAGATACGCAGTATTTT	CAISEDSGRALGTDTQYF
-	TRBV27	-	TRBJ1-5	TGTGCCAGCAGTTTATCCATGATCAATCAGCCCCAGCATTTT	CASSLSMINQPQHF
-	TRBV4-3	once	TRBJ2-1	TGCGCCAGCAGCCCCCGCTCTTACAATGAGCAGTTCTTC	CASSPRSYNEQFF
-	TRBV29-1	-	TRBJ2-3	TGCAGCGTCGGCGATTCCTCGGGTACGCAGTATTTT	CSVGDSSGTQYF
-	TRBV23-1	-	TRBJ1-4	TGCGCCAGCACCCCTTACTCGGGTTTTGATGAAAAACTGTTTTTT	CASTPYSGFDEKLFF
TRBD2	TRBV7-2	-	TRBJ2-2	TGTGCCAGCAGTTCGGGGGGGGCTATGAGGGAGCTGTTTTTT	CASSSGGAMRELFF
-	TRBV11-2	-	TRBJ2-1	TGTGCCAGCAGTTCGATGAGCAATGAGCAGTTCTTC	CASSSMSNEQFF
-	TRBV6-2/TRBV6-3	-	TRBJ2-1	TGTGCCAGCAGTTACTCGTCAGTACGGCGGGACTCCTACAATGAGCAGTTCTTC	CASSYSSVRRDSYNEQFF
-	TRBV5-4	-	TRBJ2-7	TGTGCCAGCAGCTTGGGACGTGAATACGAGCAGTACTTC	CASSLGREYEQYF
TRBD1	TRBV25-1	-	TRBJ1-6	TGTGCCAGCAGTGACTTGGGACAGGGGGTCTCACCCCTCCACTTT	CASSDLGQGVSPLHF
-	TRBV19	-	TRBJ2-7	TGTGCCAGTAGTGTTCAAGGTCGCATGTCCAACGAGCAGTACTTC	CASSVQGRMSNEQYF
-	TRBV5-6	-	TRBJ1-2	TGTGCCAGCAGCTTGGGGCAGGCGATCCATGGCTACACCTTC	CASSLGQAIHGYTF
TRBD2	TRBV5-4	-	TRBJ2-1	TGTGCCAGCAGCCATAGCGGGTCCTCCTACAATGAGCAGTTCTTC	CASSHSGSSYNEQFF
-	TRBV3-1/TRBV3-2	few	TRBJ1-4	TGTGCCAGCAGCCCTCGCGGACGCCGGAGCGAAAAACTGTTTTTT	CASSPRGRRSEKLFF
-	TRBV11-2	-	TRBJ2-1	TGTGCCAGCAGCTTCCTCCGGGGAGGCACCTACAATGAGCAGTTCTTC	CASSFLRGGTYNEQFF